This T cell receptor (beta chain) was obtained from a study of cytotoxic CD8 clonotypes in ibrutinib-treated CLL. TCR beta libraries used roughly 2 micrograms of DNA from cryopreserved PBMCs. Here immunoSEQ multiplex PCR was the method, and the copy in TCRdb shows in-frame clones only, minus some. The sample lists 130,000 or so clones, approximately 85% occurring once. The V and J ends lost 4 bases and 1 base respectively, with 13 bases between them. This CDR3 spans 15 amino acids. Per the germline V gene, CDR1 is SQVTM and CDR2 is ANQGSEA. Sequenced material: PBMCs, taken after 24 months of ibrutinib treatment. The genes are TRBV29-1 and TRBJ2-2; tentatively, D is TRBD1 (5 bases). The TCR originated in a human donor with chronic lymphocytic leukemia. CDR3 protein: CSVVRQLGNTGELFF. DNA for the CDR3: TGCAGCGTTGTCCGACAGTTGGGGAACACCGGGGAGCTGTTTTTT.